This T cell receptor beta chain was identified in a study of shared clonotypes between healthy human individuals. General study findings and limits: Naive subsets usually exceeded memory subsets in estimated richness. It was anticipated that sequencing depth would influence how many clonotypes donors shared.

Donors included only healthy HIV-negative adults lacking recent acute infections or vaccinations. The table lists this clone with a count of one. Antigen: not known. Assay: immunoSEQ multiplex PCR; the TCRdb copy retains only in-frame clones and omits some. The repertoire has around 2.3 million clones, 95% of them found once; the top ten carry around 0.13%. Germline V CDR1 and CDR2: KGHSH, LQKENI. CDR3 length: 14 residues. The V and J ends lost 3 bases and 2 bases, in that order; junction bases with no gene match: 3. The TCR sequence derives from a man aged 18-30 years in good health. The sample consisted of naive CD4+ T cells sorted from blood. Subset here: CD45RA+ positively selected. V and J are TRBV18 and TRBJ2-5, with TRBD1 matching over 7 bases. The CDR3 nucleotides read TGTGCCAGCTCACCCGGACAGGAACAAGAGACCCAGTACTTC. Translation gives CASSPGQEQETQYF.